This passage covers 3 T cell receptor beta chains from one sample sequenced in a study of T cells in Graves' hyperthyroidism and ophthalmopathy. Amplification yielded TCR beta CDR3 regions, with RNA transcripts as the source. A set of HTBI primers served as the primers for a first-round RT-PCR of the TCR CDR3. TCRdb used MiXCR to reprocess the multiplex PCR reads, holding one entry per CDR3 protein. The top ten clones hold less than 6% of a sample with some 600,000 distinct CDR3 sequences, approximately 15% of them seen once. The sample consisted of blood. These receptor sequences come from a woman in her twenties or thirties with Graves' hyperthyroidism that later progressed to Graves' ophthalmopathy.

This clonotype was recorded a few times. The chain uses TRBV4-1 and TRBJ2-1; D perhaps matches TRBD2 (5 bases). CDR1 is MGHRA, CDR2 YSYEKL, per germline. The CDR3 runs 14 residues. The V end lost 8 bases, the J end lost 7 bases, and 18 bases lay between the germline ends. Here the CDR3 DNA reads TGCGCCAGCTCCCGGACTCCTCCCGCGAATGAGCAGTTCTTC. Translating gives CASSRTPPANEQFF.

This clonotype was seen many times. V usage is TRBV20-1 and J usage is TRBJ1-1; D perhaps matches TRBD1 (6 bases). V gave up 1 base and J gave up 1 base, with 19 bases separating them. The germline gives CDR1 DFQATT, CDR2 SNEGSKA (reference sequence). The CDR3 is 17 residues long. CDR3 region: CSARVLQGSWENTEAFF. For the CDR3, the DNA is TGCAGTGCTAGAGTTCTACAGGGCTCCTGGGAGAACACTGAAGCTTTCTTT.

This clonotype was observed many times. J is TRBJ1-2 and V is TRBV4-1; TRBD1 is a possible D gene (5 bases). CDR1 and CDR2 from the germline V gene are MGHRA and YSYEKL. The ends were cut back, 1 base at V and 8 bases at J, with 23 bases in the middle. This CDR3 has 17 amino acids. CDR3 loop: CASSQVSLGTTLRGYTF. CDR3 nucleotide sequence: TGCGCCAGCAGCCAAGTATCCCTCGGGACCACCCTGCGGGGCTACACCTTC.